Shown below are 18 T cell receptor beta chains from a single sample sequenced in a study of shared clonotypes between healthy human individuals. Sequencing used immunoSEQ multiplex PCR; TCRdb keeps in-frame clones, though not all of them. This sample has 2 million to 2.5 million clones; more than 85% occur once, and the top ten carry 0.35% to 0.5%. Sequencing was carried out using naive CD4+ T cells from PBMCs. Noted subset: CD45RA+ positively selected. The source is a man between 18 and 29 years old in good health. Some clones in this sample may be carry-over from other donors' samples.

The chain joins TRBV9 to TRBJ2-5, with D tentatively TRBD2 (6 bases). Between the trimmed V and J ends, which lost 3 bases and 5 bases, there was a span of 20 bases. The CDR3 totals 16 residues. The germline V gene encodes CDR1 SGDLS and CDR2 YYNGEE. The CDR3 sequence: CASSGPGTAKPETQYF. CDR3 bases: TGTGCCAGCAGCGGTCCAGGGACTGCCAAGCCGGAGACCCAGTACTTC.

The chain joins TRBV9 to TRBJ2-7; 7 bases fit TRBD1. Germline CDR1 is SGDLS and CDR2 is YYNGEE. The V segment lost 2 bases and the J segment 5 bases; nucleotides outside the gene matches: 7. The CDR3 extends over 14 amino acids. The CDR3 is CASSVQQGDHEQYF. Written as DNA, the CDR3 is TGTGCCAGCAGCGTGCAGCAGGGGGACCACGAGCAGTACTTC. Full variable domain (remainder filled in from reference TRBV9 and TRBJ2-7): DSGVTQTPKHLITATGQRVTLRCSPRSGDLSVYWYQQSLDQGLQFLIQYYNGEERAKGNILERFSAQQFPDLHSELNLSSLELGDSALYFCASSVQQGDHEQYFGPGTRLTVT.

DNA of the CDR3: TGTGCCAGCAGACAGGGGCCACTGAACACTGAAGCTTTCTTT. Amino acid sequence: CASRQGPLNTEAFF. This rearrangement joins TRBV28 to TRBJ1-1, with 7 bases that match TRBD1. Germline V gives CDR1 MDHEN, CDR2 SYDVKM. This CDR3 has 14 residues. V shed 6 bases, J shed 0 bases, and the junction held 4 bases outside the gene matches.

The chain recombines TRBV11-2 with TRBJ2-5; a possible D gene is TRBD1 (5 bases). V dropped 2 bases and J dropped 0 bases, with 10 bases sitting between them. Germline V lookup: CDR1 SGHAT, CDR2 FQNNGV. The CDR3 runs 15 residues. The CDR3: CASSLRGRDQETQYF. For the CDR3, the DNA is TGTGCCAGCAGCTTAAGGGGCAGAGACCAAGAGACCCAGTACTTC.

V and J are TRBV27 and TRBJ2-5, with D perhaps TRBD1 or TRBD2 (6 bases each). The CDR3 has 14 residues. V was shortened by 5 bases and J by 3 bases, with 13 bases between the two germline ends. Germline loops: CDR1 MNHEY, CDR2 SMNVEV (reference sequence). In DNA form, the CDR3 reads TGTGCCAGCAGTCGGTCGGGGGCAAAAGAGACCCAGTACTTC. It yields the protein CASSRSGAKETQYF.

The rearrangement links TRBV7-2 to TRBJ2-6; the match to TRBD1 covers 7 bases. The CDR3 runs to 18 residues. Germline CDR1 reads SGHTA; CDR2 reads FQGNSA. V was pared by 5 bases and J by 0 bases, with 10 bases of the junction left unmatched. The CDR3 loop reads CASSPRDSRFSGANVLTF. CDR3 sequence (DNA): TGTGCCAGCAGCCCTCGGGACAGCCGATTCTCTGGGGCCAACGTCCTGACTTTC.

The CDR3 is CASSERPINEKLFF. The DNA of the CDR3 is TGTGCCAGCAGTGAACGACCGATTAATGAAAAACTGTTTTTT. J is TRBJ1-4 and V is TRBV2; the D is unclear. This CDR3 is 14 amino acids long. CDR1 and CDR2 (germline): SNHLY, FYNNEI. V was clipped by 2 bases and J by 4 bases, with 8 bases between them.

The chain combines TRBV7-3 with TRBJ2-1, with D possibly called TRBD1 or TRBD2 (5 bases each). This CDR3 comprises 14 residues. CDR1 SGHTA and CDR2 FQGTGA come from the germline V gene. Between the trimmed V and J ends, which lost 1 base and 7 bases, there was a span of 11 bases. CDR3 DNA sequence: TGTGCCAGCAGCTTAAGGGGGACGGATAATGAGCAGTTCTTC. This translates into CASSLRGTDNEQFF.

CDR3 bases: TGTGCCAGCACCAAGGGGACTAGCGGGGATGAGCAGTTCTTC. Amino acid sequence: CASTKGTSGDEQFF. The chain is built from TRBV5-6 and TRBJ2-1; 13 bases fit TRBD2. CDR1 and CDR2 (germline): SGHDT, YYEEEE. V dropped 6 bases and J dropped 8; count of bases not matched to a gene: 5. The CDR3 spans 14 residues.

The chain combines TRBV10-2 with TRBJ2-3; tentative D call: TRBD1 (6 bases). Between the trimmed V and J ends, which lost 9 bases and 1 base, there was a span of 17 bases. CDR1 is WSHSY, CDR2 SAAADI, per germline. This CDR3 has 15 residues. CDR3 sequence: CARPPGDRGTDTQYF. The CDR3 DNA follows: TGCGCCAGACCGCCAGGGGATCGAGGCACAGATACGCAGTATTTT.

The genes are TRBV10-1 and TRBJ1-3; D is possibly TRBD1 (6 bases). Germline lookup yields CDR1 WNHNN and CDR2 SYGVQD (reference sequence). This CDR3 comprises 13 residues. The V end lost 8 bases, the J end lost 2 bases, and 10 bases lay between the germline ends. This chain's CDR3 is CASSPGAGNTIYF. The CDR3 nucleotides are TGCGCCAGCTCCCCAGGGGCTGGAAACACCATATATTTT.

As DNA, the CDR3 is TGTGCCAGCAGCTGGGGCGATGGTCGGGGAGAGACCCAGTACTTC. Translated, it gives CASSWGDGRGETQYF. This sequence joins TRBV5-5 and TRBJ2-5; D is possibly TRBD1 or TRBD2 (5 bases each). V lost 3 bases and J 4 bases, leaving 16 bases between the germline ends. This CDR3 is 15 amino acids long. Germline V gives CDR1 SGHKS, CDR2 YYEKEE (reference sequence).

The CDR3 reads CASSDRDHEQYF. The DNA of the CDR3 is TGTGCCAGCAGCGACAGGGACCACGAGCAGTACTTC. This sequence joins TRBV7-2 and TRBJ2-7, with 7 positions matching TRBD1. Germline V gene sequence: CDR1 SGHTA, CDR2 FQGNSA. J lost 5 bases, V lost 5 bases, and 3 bases had no gene match. This CDR3 contains 12 residues.

This clone was seen a handful of times. The V call is TRBV28, the J call TRBJ1-1; unclear D gene. Germline V CDR1 and CDR2: MDHEN, SYDVKM. Trimming stripped 6 bases from V and 10 bases from J, with 12 bases between. The CDR3 extends over 11 amino acids. The CDR3 region is CASRNPRVAFF. CDR3 nucleotides: TGTGCCAGCAGAAATCCCCGCGTAGCTTTCTTT.

J is TRBJ2-3 and V is TRBV5-1; tentatively, D is TRBD2 (7 bases). Germline CDR1 and CDR2: SGHRS and YFSETQ. Between the trimmed V and J ends, which lost 6 bases and 2 bases, there was a span of 16 bases. This CDR3 has 15 amino acids. The CDR3: CASKPLGGATDTQYF. CDR3 DNA sequence: TGCGCCAGCAAGCCCCTTGGGGGGGCCACAGATACGCAGTATTTT. The full variable domain, its missing parts supplied by reference TRBV5-1 and TRBJ2-3, is KAGVTQTPRYLIKTRGQQVTLSCSPISGHRSVSWYQQTPGQGLQFLFEYFSETQRNKGNFPGRFSGRQFSNSRSEMNVSTLELGDSALYLCASKPLGGATDTQYFGPGTRLTVL.

J is TRBJ1-1 and V is TRBV5-1; D is ambiguous. CDR1 and CDR2 (germline): SGHRS, YFSETQ. The CDR3 sequence is 14 residues long. V gave up 5 bases and J gave up 0 bases, with 11 bases separating them. The CDR3 DNA sequence: TGCGCCAGCAGTCCCCGGCCTTTGAACACTGAAGCTTTCTTT. It encodes CASSPRPLNTEAFF.

The chain is built from TRBV6-5 and TRBJ1-4; D is unresolved. The germline V gene has CDR1 MNHEY and CDR2 SVGAGI. Trimming removed 6 bases from V and 4 bases from J, with 12 bases in between. This CDR3 is 14 amino acids long. In DNA form, the CDR3 reads TGTGCCAGCAGGAACAAGGGTTTTAATGAAAAACTGTTTTTT. Translating gives CASRNKGFNEKLFF.

Points on this clone: The same CDR3 also results from other DNA sequences found in this sample. The chain links TRBV5-1 to TRBJ2-1; the D is unclear. The CDR3 spans 13 residues. V shed 4 bases and J shed 0 bases, with 5 bases lying between them. The germline V gene encodes CDR1 SGHRS and CDR2 YFSETQ. CDR3 sequence reads: CASSASSYNEQFF. CDR3 nucleotide sequence: TGCGCCAGCAGCGCGAGCTCCTACAATGAGCAGTTCTTC.